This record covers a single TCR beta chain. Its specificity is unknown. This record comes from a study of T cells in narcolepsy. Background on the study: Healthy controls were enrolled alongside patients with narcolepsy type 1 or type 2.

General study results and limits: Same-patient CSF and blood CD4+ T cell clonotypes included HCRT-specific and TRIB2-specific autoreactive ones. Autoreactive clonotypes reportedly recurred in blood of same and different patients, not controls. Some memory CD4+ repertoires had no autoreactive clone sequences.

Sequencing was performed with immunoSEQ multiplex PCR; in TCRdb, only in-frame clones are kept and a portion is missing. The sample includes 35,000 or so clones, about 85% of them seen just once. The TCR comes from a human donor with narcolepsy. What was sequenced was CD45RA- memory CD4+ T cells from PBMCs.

CDR3 residues: CASSRGHEQYF. The CDR3, as DNA: TGTGCCAGCAGCCGAGGTCACGAGCAGTACTTC. The genes are TRBV5-4 and TRBJ2-7, with unresolved D. The CDR3 has 11 amino acids. The V and J ends lost 4 bases and 5 bases respectively, with 7 bases between them. Germline assignment: CDR1 SGHNT and CDR2 YYREEE (reference sequence).